One and the same sample provided the 26 T cell receptor beta chains below, sequenced in a study of blood T cell repertoires in COVID-19. Assay: immunoSEQ multiplex PCR; the TCRdb copy retains only in-frame clones and omits some. Seen here are some 200,000 clones, about 87% observed once, and the top ten hold more than 1.5%. The sequenced sample consisted of peripheral blood. The receptors shown here come from a man aged 65-85 years with acute or convalescent COVID-19.

The V gene is TRBV19, the J gene TRBJ2-2; a weak D match, TRBD2 (6 bases). The germline V gene encodes CDR1 LNHDA and CDR2 SQIVND (reference sequence). Trimming pared 5 bases from V and 4 bases from J, leaving 17 bases between. This CDR3 has 16 residues. Here the CDR3 reads CASSVRLGGVTGELFF. Here the CDR3 DNA reads TGTGCCAGTAGTGTCAGACTAGGTGGGGTCACCGGGGAGCTGTTTTTT.

The chain uses TRBV30 and TRBJ1-1, with D possibly being TRBD1 (5 bases). Trimming took 1 base from V and 5 from J, leaving 11 bases between them. The CDR3 covers 13 residues. Germline V gene sequence: CDR1 GTSNPN, CDR2 SVGIG (reference sequence). The CDR3 protein is CAWSARKGTEAFF. The CDR3 nucleotides read TGTGCCTGGAGTGCCCGAAAGGGGACTGAAGCTTTCTTT.

The chain employs TRBV28 and TRBJ1-2; maybe TRBD1 (5 bases). CDR1 and CDR2 from the germline V gene are MDHEN and SYDVKM. There are 12 residues in the CDR3. V was trimmed by 7 bases and J by 3 bases, leaving 9 bases between them. CDR3 sequence reads: CASTRGYYGYTF. The CDR3 DNA reads as TGTGCCAGCACCCGGGGGTACTATGGCTACACCTTC.

This clone was seen a few times. The J gene is TRBJ2-3, the V gene TRBV11-2; 8 positions agree with TRBD2. This CDR3 is built from 15 residues. The V and J ends lost 4 bases and 7 bases, in that order; junction bases with no gene match: 10. The germline V gene has CDR1 SGHAT and CDR2 FQNNGV. Here the CDR3 reads CASSSQPAGEYTQYF. The CDR3 coding sequence is TGTGCCAGCAGCTCACAGCCAGCGGGAGAATATACGCAGTATTTT.

The rearrangement joins TRBV5-1 to TRBJ1-5; 7 bases align to TRBD1. The CDR3 runs to 14 residues. Looked up from germline, CDR1 is SGHRS and CDR2 is YFSETQ. The V segment lost 4 bases and the J segment 4 bases; nucleotides outside the gene matches: 5. CDR3 nucleotide sequence: TGCGCCAGCAGCCAGGGGGGACCAAATCAGCCCCAGCATTTT. Protein product: CASSQGGPNQPQHF. The variable domain in full, with the rest retrieved from reference TRBV5-1 and TRBJ1-5, is KAGVTQTPRYLIKTRGQQVTLSCSPISGHRSVSWYQQTPGQGLQFLFEYFSETQRNKGNFPGRFSGRQFSNSRSEMNVSTLELGDSALYLCASSQGGPNQPQHFGDGTRLSIL.

The chain's CDR3 is CATSERGRFNEQFF. The CDR3 bases are TGTGCCACCAGTGAAAGGGGGCGCTTCAATGAGCAGTTCTTC. The chain employs TRBV24-1 and TRBJ2-1; 7 bases align to TRBD1. Germline-derived CDR1 and CDR2 are KGHDR and SFDVKD. The ends lost 4 bases at V and 6 bases at J; junction bases unmatched: 5. The CDR3 runs 14 residues.

The genes are TRBV19 and TRBJ1-5, with a tentative D call TRBD1 (5 bases). V was cut by 6 bases and J by 5 bases, with 20 bases left in between. The length of the CDR3 is 16 residues. Germline V gives CDR1 LNHDA, CDR2 SQIVND (reference sequence). The CDR3 protein is CASSPSGDDRHQPQHF. CDR3 DNA: TGTGCCAGTAGCCCCTCGGGGGATGACCGCCATCAGCCCCAGCATTTT.

The chain joins TRBV11-2 to TRBJ1-2, with D tentatively TRBD1 (5 bases). This CDR3 is 17 amino acids long. Germline CDR1 SGHAT, CDR2 FQNNGV. V was pared by 2 bases and J by 4 bases, with 20 bases between. The CDR3 protein is CASSLYPGIGPTYGYTF. CDR3 nucleotides: TGTGCCAGCAGCTTATATCCAGGGATTGGACCGACCTATGGCTACACCTTC.

The rearrangement uses TRBV15 and TRBJ1-4, with D perhaps matching TRBD1 (6 bases). The V end was cut by 1 base, the J end by 8 bases, with 14 bases between. CDR3 size: 15 residues. CDR1 LNHNV and CDR2 YYDKDF come from the germline V gene (reference sequence). In nucleotides, the CDR3 is TGTGCCACCAGCAGAGCAGGGGAATTAAGGGAAAAACTGTTTTTT. Translated, it gives CATSRAGELREKLFF. The variable domain in full, with the rest retrieved from reference TRBV15 and TRBJ1-4, is DAMVIQNPRYQVTQFGKPVTLSCSQTLNHNVMYWYQQKSSQAPKLLFHYYDKDFNNEADTPDNFQSRRPNTSFCFLDIRSPGLGDTAMYLCATSRAGELREKLFFGSGTQLSVL.

This rearrangement joins TRBV9 to TRBJ1-3; D is unresolved. Germline CDR1 and CDR2: SGDLS and YYNGEE. The CDR3 is 15 residues long. V dropped 0 bases and J dropped 1 base, with 8 bases sitting between them. The CDR3 DNA reads TGTGCCAGCAGCGTAGCACTCGGTTCTGGAAACACCATATATTTT. Its translation is CASSVALGSGNTIYF.

This clone has only a few counts. This chain connects TRBV7-2 to TRBJ1-2; no clear D. Deletions cut 8 bases from V and 5 bases from J, with 18 bases between. Looked up from germline, CDR1 is SGHTA and CDR2 is FQGNSA. There are 14 residues in the CDR3. The CDR3 sequence: CASAVGGREYGYTF. The DNA for the CDR3 is TGTGCCAGCGCCGTCGGAGGAAGGGAGTATGGCTACACCTTC.

The CDR3: CASSLEGTGPFYTF. The CDR3 nucleotides are TGTGCCAGCAGCTTAGAAGGGACAGGGCCCTTCTACACCTTC. The chain combines TRBV11-2 with TRBJ1-2; 9 nucleotides match TRBD1. V lost 0 bases and J lost 10; bases outside the gene matches: 6. This CDR3 has 14 amino acids. Germline lookup yields CDR1 SGHAT and CDR2 FQNNGV.

J is TRBJ2-2 and V is TRBV30; 8 bases are a match to TRBD2. CDR1 and CDR2 from the germline V gene are GTSNPN and SVGIG (reference sequence). With V trimmed by 0 bases and J by 6 bases, 18 bases remained unmatched. CDR3 length equals 19 residues. CDR3 nucleotide sequence: TGTGCCTGGAGTGTACAACGGGGTTTAGCGGGACTTCCACCCGGGGAGCTGTTTTTT. Its protein is CAWSVQRGLAGLPPGELFF.

J is TRBJ1-4 and V is TRBV30; 8 bases agree with TRBD1. The V and J ends lost 4 bases and 6 bases, in that order; junction bases with no gene match: 4. The germline gives CDR1 GTSNPN, CDR2 SVGIG (reference sequence). The CDR3 spans 13 residues. The CDR3 region is CAWNQGADEKLFF. The CDR3 region has the DNA TGTGCCTGGAATCAGGGGGCAGATGAAAAACTGTTTTTT.

The chain is built from TRBV5-1 and TRBJ2-2; TRBD1 might be the D (6 bases). The V and J ends lost 4 bases and 7 bases respectively, with 14 bases between them. Per germline, CDR1 SGHRS and CDR2 YFSETQ. There are 14 residues in the CDR3. CDR3: CASSRITGHGELFF. The CDR3 DNA sequence: TGCGCCAGCAGCCGTATAACAGGGCACGGGGAGCTGTTTTTT.

The chain joins TRBV9 to TRBJ1-5, with D perhaps matching TRBD1 (6 bases). Germline V gives CDR1 SGDLS, CDR2 YYNGEE. CDR3 size: 14 residues. The ends were cut back, 2 bases at V and 9 bases at J, with 15 bases in the middle. CDR3 amino acids: CASSVGQSPGPQHF. The CDR3 nucleotides are TGTGCCAGCAGCGTCGGACAGTCCCCAGGGCCCCAGCATTTT.

The chain joins TRBV10-3 to TRBJ2-7; 10 bases fit TRBD1. With 7 bases clipped from V and 3 bases from J, the junction kept 9 bases outside the gene matches. CDR1 is ENHRY and CDR2 is SYGVKD in the germline V gene. The CDR3 is 15 residues long. The CDR3 coding sequence is TGTGCCATCAACCGGGACAGGGGAATAAACTACGAGCAGTACTTC. Residues: CAINRDRGINYEQYF.

The chain joins TRBV24-1 to TRBJ1-2; D call uncertain. Per germline, CDR1 KGHDR and CDR2 SFDVKD. V lost 3 bases, J lost 4 bases, and 8 bases lay in between. The CDR3 has 13 residues. CDR3 amino acids: CATSDQEFYGYTF. CDR3 nucleotide sequence: TGTGCCACCAGTGATCAGGAATTCTATGGCTACACCTTC.

This chain joins TRBV18 and TRBJ2-5; possibly TRBD2 for D (5 bases). Germline lookup yields CDR1 KGHSH and CDR2 LQKENI. This CDR3 is built from 14 residues. The V end was cut by 4 bases, the J end by 5 bases, with 14 bases between. CDR3 DNA: TGTGCCAGCTCACTTGGACCGAGAGGGGAGACCCAGTACTTC. This encodes CASSLGPRGETQYF.

The chain carries TRBV18 and TRBJ1-2; TRBD1 might be the D (5 bases). The V and J ends lost 2 bases and 2 bases respectively, with 12 bases between them. The CDR3 contains 15 residues. Germline lookup yields CDR1 KGHSH and CDR2 LQKENI. CDR3 loop: CASSPNFGGNYGYTF. CDR3 nucleotide sequence: TGTGCCAGCTCACCAAATTTCGGGGGAAACTATGGCTACACCTTC.

The V gene is TRBV7-2, the J gene TRBJ2-2, with D maybe TRBD1 (5 bases). The germline CDR1 and CDR2 sequences are SGHTA and FQGNSA. V gave up 4 bases and J gave up 6 bases, with 9 bases separating them. The CDR3 consists of 13 residues. CDR3 coding DNA: TGTGCCAGCAGCTCCAGGGTTGCCGGGGAGCTGTTTTTT. Its translation: CASSSRVAGELFF.

In the case of this clone: Within the sample, other DNA sequences also encode this same CDR3. V and J are TRBV6-5 and TRBJ2-7, with 10 positions matching TRBD1. CDR1 MNHEY and CDR2 SVGAGI come from the germline V gene. V shed 2 bases, J shed 4 bases, and the junction held 2 bases outside the gene matches. CDR3 length: 14 residues. The CDR3 is CASSYGTGAYEQYF. The CDR3 nucleotides are TGTGCCAGCAGTTACGGGACAGGGGCATACGAGCAGTACTTC.

The chain is built from TRBV5-1 and TRBJ1-4; 7 nucleotides line up with TRBD1. The CDR3 has 15 residues. V lost 0 bases to trimming and J lost 4 bases; unmatched junction nucleotides: 3. CDR1 SGHRS and CDR2 YFSETQ come from the germline V gene. The CDR3 protein is CASSLATGINEKLFF. CDR3 coding DNA: TGCGCCAGCAGCTTGGCGACAGGGATTAATGAAAAACTGTTTTTT. Full variable domain (rest looked up from reference TRBV5-1 and TRBJ1-4): KAGVTQTPRYLIKTRGQQVTLSCSPISGHRSVSWYQQTPGQGLQFLFEYFSETQRNKGNFPGRFSGRQFSNSRSEMNVSTLELGDSALYLCASSLATGINEKLFFGSGTQLSVL.

This chain joins TRBV5-1 and TRBJ1-2, with 12 nucleotides matching TRBD1. The CDR3 length is 15 residues. Germline lookup yields CDR1 SGHRS and CDR2 YFSETQ. V was clipped by 4 bases and J by 7 bases; unmatched bases: 8. The CDR3 sequence is CASSPAGQGAFGYTF. In DNA, the CDR3 is TGCGCCAGCAGCCCGGCGGGACAGGGGGCATTTGGCTACACCTTC.

The sample holds one count of this clone. This chain links TRBV5-1 with TRBJ2-2; D perhaps matches TRBD2 (6 bases). The germline CDR1 and CDR2 sequences are SGHRS and YFSETQ. Trimming cost V 0 bases and J 4 bases, with 13 bases left between them. The CDR3 sequence is 16 residues long. The CDR3 sequence: CASSLVGEAGTGELFF. Written as DNA, the CDR3 is TGCGCCAGCAGCTTGGTGGGGGAAGCGGGCACCGGGGAGCTGTTTTTT. The complete variable domain, with remaining parts taken from reference TRBV5-1 and TRBJ2-2, reads KAGVTQTPRYLIKTRGQQVTLSCSPISGHRSVSWYQQTPGQGLQFLFEYFSETQRNKGNFPGRFSGRQFSNSRSEMNVSTLELGDSALYLCASSLVGEAGTGELFFGEGSRLTVL.

Note on this clone: Other DNA sequences in this sample translate to the same CDR3. This sequence joins TRBV19 and TRBJ1-2; perhaps TRBD1 as D (5 bases). Per germline, CDR1 LNHDA and CDR2 SQIVND (reference sequence). V dropped 4 bases and J dropped 2 bases, with 8 bases sitting between them. The CDR3 spans 13 residues. The CDR3 DNA reads as TGTGCCAGTAGTAGCCAGGGCAACTATGGCTACACCTTC. Translation: CASSSQGNYGYTF.